The rows below give T cell receptor beta chains drawn from one sample of a study of T cells in Graves' hyperthyroidism and ophthalmopathy. TCRdb itself ran the multiplex PCR reads through MiXCR, one entry per CDR3 protein. The sample consists of fewer than 450,000 distinct CDR3 sequences, 15% to 20% of them appearing once. Sequenced material: blood. These receptors came from a woman aged 25 to 39 with Graves' hyperthyroidism that later progressed to Graves' ophthalmopathy. The CDR3 runs from the conserved cysteine through the conserved F or W. Fields, in order: J gene, V gene, CDR3 protein.

TRBJ1-5 TRBV12-3/TRBV12-4 CASSPWALGNQPQHF
TRBJ1-6 TRBV27 CASSLGQGALNSPLHF
TRBJ1-5 TRBV28 CASRDRPYSNQPQHF
TRBJ2-7 TRBV5-6 CASSSLGCEQYF
TRBJ2-3 TRBV12-3/TRBV12-4 CASSDDTGSDTQYF
TRBJ2-5 TRBV6-5 CASSYTGPETQYF
TRBJ1-5 TRBV19 CASSLDPSNQPQHF
TRBJ1-5 TRBV24-1 CATIPGKVSNQPQHF
TRBJ2-1 TRBV20-1 CSAQGTSGSGEQFF
TRBJ1-1 TRBV6-2/TRBV6-3 CASSLTRENSEAFF
TRBJ2-2 TRBV13 CASRNTGGQGTGELFF
TRBJ1-5 TRBV27 CASSLLMANQPQHF
TRBJ2-5 TRBV28 CASSFGRHFQETQYF
TRBJ1-1 TRBV19 CASSIGTGGNTEAFF
TRBJ2-7 TRBV20-1 CSAREQASSYEQYF
TRBJ1-1 TRBV19 CASSIGTGSLYTEAFF
TRBJ2-7 TRBV27 CASSFAGTGHYEQYF
TRBJ2-7 TRBV7-2 CASRYSGAYEQYF
TRBJ1-2 TRBV19 CASSSRFFDYGYTF
TRBJ1-1 TRBV29-1 CSSLEGSSEAFF
TRBJ2-1 TRBV5-6 CASSLVDTGGHNEQFF
TRBJ2-1 TRBV29-1 CSVEVRGFVNEQFF
TRBJ1-2 TRBV2 CASSESDRASGYTF
TRBJ2-6 TRBV19 CASSSEIGANVLTF
TRBJ2-7 TRBV28 CASNYAGLADTSYEQYF
TRBJ1-1 TRBV10-3 CAISEDTGVRTEAFF
TRBJ2-7 TRBV7-9 CASSLGGFWTEAYEQYF
TRBJ2-5 TRBV13 CASSLQGFQETQYF
TRBJ2-3 TRBV10-3 CAISELAGGTDTQYF
TRBJ2-1 TRBV3-1 CASSQGVGVLEQFF
TRBJ1-1 TRBV6-1 CATSGQGLEAFF
TRBJ2-7 TRBV28 CASSYQARGHSGLRYEQYF
TRBJ2-5 TRBV15 CATSRTTSAETQYF
TRBJ2-4 TRBV2 CASSLNSARKLAKNIQYF
TRBJ2-1 TRBV2 CASSESRTGSEQFF
TRBJ2-3 TRBV3-1 CASSRNRDLPDTQYF
TRBJ2-3 TRBV29-1 CSVEVFRSGPSTDTQYF
TRBJ2-7 TRBV28 CASSLGFVEQYF
TRBJ1-1 TRBV27 CASLATGVWNTEAFF
TRBJ1-2 TRBV9 CASSPRWTSNYGYTF
TRBJ1-2 TRBV6-1 CASSVRQGVGDGYTF